This T cell receptor (beta chain) was recorded in a study of cytomegalovirus exposure and HLA in healthy donors. Primers for the PCR totalled 60 Vbeta and 13 Jbeta. Generated by immunoSEQ multiplex PCR, the TCRdb table keeps only in-frame clones and is missing some. The sample holds about 160,000 clones, 60% to 80% seen once. J lost 7 bases, V lost 6 bases, and 4 bases had no gene match. The CDR3 has 13 amino acids. Germline loops: CDR1 SGHTA, CDR2 FQGNSA. What was sequenced was PBMCs. This TCR was recovered from a male donor in good health and CMV-seronegative. The chain carries TRBV7-2 and TRBJ2-1; 9 bases are a match to TRBD2. CDR3 bases: TGTGCCAGCAGGTTCGCGGGGGGGAATGAGCAGTTCTTC. The encoded protein is CASRFAGGNEQFF.